This TCR beta chain derives from a study of T cells expressing NK-cell markers. The wider study: The TCR beta repertoires originated in sorted CD3+CD56+NKG2C+, CD3+CD56+NKG2C- and CD3+CD56-NKG2C+ T cells. Seven HCMV-seropositive donors and one seronegative donor made up the eight sequenced donors.

Notes on the study in general: In a group of 5 to 7 donors, dominant NKG2C+ clonotypes represented about 1.0-7.5% of CD8+ T cells. These clonotypes, the leaders elsewhere, also led the CD3+CD56-NKG2C+ fraction in four donors.

CDR1 is MGHDK and CDR2 is SYGVNS in the germline V gene. The CDR3 consists of 11 residues. As regards this clonotype: No antigen is known for it.

For each CDR3 protein, TCRdb gives one entry from its re-call of the 5' RACE reads, without DNA. This sample's clone table lists about 390,000 distinct CDR3 sequences. This clonotype was sampled from a woman aged 50 to 60 in good health. The chain recombines TRBV25-1 with TRBJ1-2; TCRdb outputs TRBD1, but without DNA this stays unchecked. Material for sequencing was blood T cells: a sorted CD56 or NKG2C T cell subset, CD4+ or CD8+ T cells, or bulk PBMC T cells (not recorded which). The CDR3 sequence: CATLRDYGYTF.